The rows below give T cell receptor beta chains drawn from one sample of a study of T cells in narcolepsy. Sequencing used immunoSEQ multiplex PCR; TCRdb keeps in-frame clones, though not all of them. The sample consists of fewer than 35,000 clones, around 83% of them appearing once. Sample: memory (CD45RA-) CD4+ T cells from blood. These receptors were collected from a human donor in good health. CDR3s include the opening cysteine and the closing phenylalanine or tryptophan. D genes are given only for firm matches. A row's size may be missing; if present it is once, few, many or a size class.

D: -; size: -; V: TRBV28; J: TRBJ1-4; DNA: TGTGCCAGCAGTTTACCCCCAGAGGGGCTTGGGACGGAAAAACTGTTTTTT; CDR3: CASSLPPEGLGTEKLFF
D: -; size: -; V: TRBV6-5; J: TRBJ2-5; DNA: TGTGCCAGCAGTGGCAGACAAGGACGGGAGACCCAGTACTTC; CDR3: CASSGRQGRETQYF
D: -; size: few; V: TRBV19; J: TRBJ1-6; DNA: TGTGCCAGTACGAATTATGGGGGGAATTCACCCCTCCACTTT; CDR3: CASTNYGGNSPLHF
D: TRBD1; size: -; V: TRBV7-6; J: TRBJ1-2; DNA: TGTGCCAGCAGCCCCCGACAGGGGGAAGGCTACACCTTC; CDR3: CASSPRQGEGYTF
D: -; size: -; V: TRBV7-2; J: TRBJ1-3; DNA: TGTGCCAGCAGCCGGACGGGGGCGTACAACACCATATATTTT; CDR3: CASSRTGAYNTIYF
D: TRBD1; size: once; V: TRBV6-1; J: TRBJ2-1; DNA: TGTGCCAGCAGTCCCGTAGGGGGCGGTGAGCAGTTCTTC; CDR3: CASSPVGGGEQFF
D: -; size: -; V: TRBV5-1; J: TRBJ2-2; DNA: TGCGCCAGCAGACAGGACACCGGGGAGCTGTTTTTT; CDR3: CASRQDTGELFF
D: -; size: -; V: TRBV19; J: TRBJ1-5; DNA: TGTGCCAGTAGTGTGAACAGGGAGCAGCCCCAGCATTTT; CDR3: CASSVNREQPQHF
D: -; size: few; V: TRBV2; J: TRBJ1-5; DNA: TGTGCCAGCAGTGAGACGAGGGTAGGCAATCAGCCCCAGCATTTT; CDR3: CASSETRVGNQPQHF
D: -; size: -; V: TRBV5-4; J: TRBJ1-3; DNA: TGTGCCAGCAGCCCCCAGGGGACTGGAAACACCATATATTTT; CDR3: CASSPQGTGNTIYF
D: -; size: -; V: TRBV4-1; J: TRBJ1-2; DNA: TGCGCCAGCAGCCAATCGACAGGTGAAGCCTATGGCTACACCTTC; CDR3: CASSQSTGEAYGYTF
D: TRBD2; size: -; V: TRBV2; J: TRBJ2-5; DNA: TGTGCCAGCAGTGAAATAGCGGGGGGCGGGGAGACCCAGTACTTC; CDR3: CASSEIAGGGETQYF
D: TRBD1; size: -; V: TRBV2; J: TRBJ1-2; DNA: TGTGCCAGCAGTTCCCCACAGGGGGTCGGCTATGGCTACACCTTC; CDR3: CASSSPQGVGYGYTF
D: -; size: -; V: TRBV2; J: TRBJ1-2; DNA: TGTGCCAGCAGTGTTGAAGGTCCTTATGGCTACACCTTC; CDR3: CASSVEGPYGYTF
D: -; size: -; V: TRBV11-2; J: TRBJ2-7; DNA: TGTGCCAGCAGCTTAGGTCAGTCTAGCAGGGGAGCCTACGAGCAGTACTTC; CDR3: CASSLGQSSRGAYEQYF
D: -; size: -; V: TRBV5-1; J: TRBJ1-4; DNA: TGCGCCAGCAGCTTTAACAGGCAGAATGAAAAACTGTTTTTT; CDR3: CASSFNRQNEKLFF
D: -; size: -; V: TRBV7-6; J: TRBJ2-5; DNA: TGTGCCAGCAGCTTCAGAGGGGAGACCCAGTACTTC; CDR3: CASSFRGETQYF
D: TRBD2; size: once; V: TRBV11-3; J: TRBJ2-1; DNA: TGTGCCAGCAGCGTGACTAGCGGTGAGCAGTTCTTC; CDR3: CASSVTSGEQFF
D: TRBD1; size: -; V: TRBV5-1; J: TRBJ1-2; DNA: TGCGCCAGCAGCGAGGACAGGATCTATGACGGCTACACCTTC; CDR3: CASSEDRIYDGYTF
D: -; size: -; V: TRBV2; J: TRBJ1-5; DNA: TGTGCCAGCAGCGGGACGGTTATCAATCAGCCCCAGCATTTT; CDR3: CASSGTVINQPQHF
D: -; size: -; V: TRBV7-9; J: TRBJ1-1; DNA: TGTGCCAGCAGCGCAGTGGGGGGGAGCACTGAAGCTTTCTTT; CDR3: CASSAVGGSTEAFF
D: -; size: -; V: TRBV18; J: TRBJ1-5; DNA: TGTGCCAGCTCACCGTGGGGAAGTCAGCCCCAGCATTTT; CDR3: CASSPWGSQPQHF
D: -; size: -; V: TRBV5-1; J: TRBJ1-2; DNA: TGCGCCAGCAGCTTGGAAAGTCGGGCGGGTGGCTACACCTTC; CDR3: CASSLESRAGGYTF
D: -; size: -; V: TRBV14; J: TRBJ2-3; DNA: TGTGCCAGCAGCCCGGGCCTTGGGGCGGGGGATACGCAGTATTTT; CDR3: CASSPGLGAGDTQYF
D: TRBD1; size: -; V: TRBV6-1; J: TRBJ1-5; DNA: TGTGCCAGCAGTCCCCAACCAGGGGGGAAGGAGCCCCAGCATTTT; CDR3: CASSPQPGGKEPQHF
D: -; size: -; V: TRBV10-3; J: TRBJ2-5; DNA: TGTGCCATCAGGCCGGGGGTTTCTTCGGAGACCCAGTACTTC; CDR3: CAIRPGVSSETQYF
D: TRBD1; size: -; V: TRBV5-7; J: TRBJ1-4; DNA: TGTGCCAGCAGCTTCGACAGGGCCCCAACTAATGAAAAACTGTTTTTT; CDR3: CASSFDRAPTNEKLFF
D: -; size: -; V: TRBV29-1; J: TRBJ2-4; DNA: TGCAGCGGCAAGATACAAGGAAACATTCAGTACTTC; CDR3: CSGKIQGNIQYF
D: TRBD1; size: -; V: TRBV19; J: TRBJ1-1; DNA: TGTGCCAGTAGTGCTAGGACAGGGGCTCCTTCTGAAGCTTTCTTT; CDR3: CASSARTGAPSEAFF